The rows below give T cell receptor beta chains drawn from one sample of a study of Graves' ophthalmopathy and Graves' hyperthyroidism. TCRdb used MiXCR to reprocess the multiplex PCR reads, holding one entry per CDR3 protein. Of about 600,000 distinct CDR3 sequences in the sample, approximately 35% were seen once. Sequences were obtained from peripheral blood or thyroid tissue (not recorded which). Receptors were obtained from an adult man with Graves' hyperthyroidism. CDR3s include the opening cysteine and the closing phenylalanine or tryptophan. The D gene is left open where the match is weak. Size is omitted from some rows. Given values are once, few, many or a class for expanded clones.

size | D | J | V | CDR3 | DNA
few | TRBD2 | TRBJ2-7 | TRBV6-1 | CASSVSRRGGYEQYF | TGTGCCAGCAGTGTGAGTCGCCGGGGGGGCTACGAGCAGTACTTC
- | - | TRBJ2-5 | TRBV7-7 | CASSSQVGGKETQYF | TGTGCTAGCAGCTCGCAGGTTGGGGGTAAAGAGACCCAGTACTTC
many | TRBD1 | TRBJ2-7 | TRBV4-1 | CASSQDRGLYEQYF | TGCGCCAGCAGCCAAGATAGGGGGCTGTACGAGCAGTACTTC
- | - | TRBJ1-5 | TRBV29-1 | CSVKPWGVGQPQHF | TGCAGCGTCAAACCCTGGGGGGTAGGTCAGCCCCAGCATTTT
- | - | TRBJ2-7 | TRBV6-6 | CASSSLGEFYEQYF | TGTGCCAGCAGTTCCCTCGGGGAGTTCTACGAGCAGTACTTC
- | TRBD1 | TRBJ1-4 | TRBV6-5 | CASSYISGTGGQVNEKLFF | TGTGCCAGCAGTTACATCTCCGGGACAGGGGGCCAAGTTAATGAAAAACTGTTTTTT
many | - | TRBJ1-1 | TRBV5-1 | CASSGLGTEAFF | TGCGCCAGCAGTGGGTTGGGCACTGAAGCTTTCTTT
few | TRBD2 | TRBJ2-5 | TRBV3-1 | CASSLTETSGGGQETQYF | TGTGCCAGCAGCCTAACGGAGACTAGCGGGGGTGGCCAAGAGACCCAGTACTTC
many | TRBD1 | TRBJ2-7 | TRBV6-5 | CASSYGTGVYEQYF | TGTGCCAGCAGTTACGGGACAGGGGTCTACGAGCAGTACTTC
- | - | TRBJ1-1 | TRBV10-3 | CAISESRRAFF | TGTGCCATCAGTGAGTCCCGGAGGGCTTTCTTT
- | - | TRBJ1-1 | TRBV7-9 | CASSAVGRKFTEAFF | TGTGCCAGCAGCGCGGTGGGACGGAAGTTCACTGAAGCTTTCTTT
- | TRBD2 | TRBJ2-1 | TRBV20-1 | CSARPLAANPYNEQFF | TGCAGTGCTAGACCCCTAGCGGCGAACCCCTACAATGAGCAGTTCTTC
once | - | TRBJ2-7 | TRBV15 | CAASSLASLRPREQYF | TGTGCCGCCAGCAGCTTGGCCAGTCTTCGCCCGAGGGAGCAGTACTTC
- | TRBD1 | TRBJ1-2 | TRBV6-5 | CASRLLRGQGGDGYTF | TGTGCCAGCAGATTACTCAGAGGACAGGGAGGTGATGGCTACACCTTC
many | - | TRBJ2-5 | TRBV15 | CATSGDYRGIQETQYF | TGTGCCACCAGCGGGGACTACAGGGGGATCCAAGAGACCCAGTACTTC
- | - | TRBJ2-3 | TRBV7-3 | CASSLTGPISSTDTQYF | TGTGCCAGCAGCTTGACAGGACCAATTTCTAGCACAGATACGCAGTATTTT